Below are 14 T cell receptor beta chains sequenced from a single sample in a study of blood T cell repertoires in COVID-19. This table comes from immunoSEQ multiplex PCR, and its TCRdb copy is limited to in-frame clones, with some not included. Here the sample spans more than 150,000 clones, more than 65% being singletons. The sequenced material came from peripheral blood. All receptors come from a woman between 45 and 65 years old with acute or convalescent COVID-19.

In its sample, this clone was seen once. The genes are TRBV5-5 and TRBJ2-7, with 8 bases lining up with TRBD1. Germline V lookup: CDR1 SGHKS, CDR2 YYEKEE (reference sequence). This CDR3 is built from 18 residues. Unmatched junction bases numbered 13, after V lost 2 bases and J lost 0 bases. CDR3 DNA: TGTGCCAGCAGCTTCAGGGTGAGGGCCGGACAGGGCTCCTACGAGCAGTACTTC. Residues: CASSFRVRAGQGSYEQYF.

CDR3 sequence reads: CASSQDWTIGNTIYF. The CDR3 nucleotides are TGCGCCAGCAGCCAAGATTGGACAATTGGAAACACCATATATTTT. The gene calls are TRBV4-3 and TRBJ1-3, with D possibly TRBD1 on 5 matching bases. Germline V gives CDR1 LGHNA, CDR2 YSLEER. Trimming took 0 bases from V and 3 from J, leaving 9 bases between them. This CDR3 has 15 residues.

The chain recombines TRBV7-2 with TRBJ2-7; 7 positions agree with TRBD2. Germline V CDR1 and CDR2: SGHTA, FQGNSA. J gave up 2 bases and V 4 bases, and 8 bases lay outside the gene matches. This CDR3 has 15 amino acids. For the CDR3, the DNA is TGTGCCAGCAGCTCGCCGGGACTAATGACCTACGAGCAGTACTTC. Its translation: CASSSPGLMTYEQYF.

The rearrangement links TRBV4-1 to TRBJ1-2, with 8 bases lining up with TRBD1. CDR3 length equals 15 residues. V gave up 2 bases and J gave up 7 bases; unmatched junction bases: 9. The germline V gene encodes CDR1 MGHRA and CDR2 YSYEKL. CDR3 in amino acids: CASSQTRTGPTGYTF. CDR3 nucleotides: TGCGCCAGCAGCCAAACAAGGACAGGGCCCACTGGCTACACCTTC.

The V gene is TRBV18, the J gene TRBJ2-5; TRBD2 agrees at 13 bases. This CDR3 has 16 residues. The V gene's germline CDR1 is KGHSH and CDR2 LQKENI. V was pared by 6 bases and J by 5 bases, with 9 bases of the junction left unmatched. This CDR3 reads CASSFAGTSGDETQYF. The DNA of the CDR3 is TGTGCCAGCTCGTTCGCCGGGACTAGCGGGGATGAGACCCAGTACTTC.

The chain has TRBV6-5 and TRBJ1-3, with 7 positions matching TRBD1. The CDR3 runs to 15 residues. After removal of 4 bases from V and 0 bases from J, the junction contained 3 bases not matched to a gene. The V gene's germline CDR1 is MNHEY and CDR2 SVGAGI. CDR3 DNA: TGTGCCAGCAGTTCAACAGGGGACTCTGGAAACACCATATATTTT. Its translation is CASSSTGDSGNTIYF.

V is TRBV19 and J is TRBJ1-2; D unresolved. CDR1 is LNHDA and CDR2 is SQIVND in the germline V gene (reference sequence). V lost 2 bases and J 9 bases, leaving 7 bases between the germline ends. This CDR3 comprises 11 residues. The DNA of the CDR3 is TGTGCCAGTAGTATACGGACTAGCTACACCTTC. Translation: CASSIRTSYTF.

The chain joins TRBV4-3 to TRBJ1-1; 7 nucleotides line up with TRBD1. The trim removed 0 bases at V and 4 bases at J, leaving 8 bases unmatched. Germline-derived CDR1 and CDR2 are LGHNA and YSLEER. CDR3 length: 16 residues. The CDR3 DNA follows: TGCGCCAGCAGCCAAGAGGCGACAGGGATCGGCACTGAAGCTTTCTTT. Residues: CASSQEATGIGTEAFF.

This chain connects TRBV27 to TRBJ1-1; tentatively, D is TRBD1 (5 bases). This CDR3 spans 14 amino acids. V was shortened by 2 bases and J by 5 bases, with 12 bases between the two germline ends. Germline assignment: CDR1 MNHEY and CDR2 SMNVEV (reference sequence). The CDR3 region has the DNA TGTGCCAGCAGTTTAACGCGACAGCCTACTGAAGCTTTCTTT. This sequence encodes CASSLTRQPTEAFF.

This CDR3 reads CASSLGGTVLRGNTIYF. The CDR3 bases are TGTGCCAGCAGCTTAGGGGGGACAGTCCTGCGTGGAAACACCATATATTTT. This rearrangement joins TRBV7-2 to TRBJ1-3; 7 nucleotides agree with TRBD1. The CDR3 is 17 residues long. CDR1 is SGHTA, CDR2 FQGNSA, per germline. After removal of 1 base from V and 3 bases from J, the junction contained 9 bases not matched to a gene.

The chain has TRBV4-3 and TRBJ1-2; 7 nucleotides align to TRBD1. V dropped 0 bases and J dropped 2; count of bases not matched to a gene: 9. The CDR3 runs 17 residues. The germline gives CDR1 LGHNA, CDR2 YSLEER. The CDR3 region is CASSQDHQLRGNYGYTF. CDR3 nucleotides: TGCGCCAGCAGCCAAGATCATCAACTCAGGGGGAACTATGGCTACACCTTC.

This clone appeared a few times. The V call is TRBV12-3 or TRBV12-4, the J call TRBJ2-7; D unresolved. The CDR3 totals 13 residues. Trimming removed 5 bases at V and 2 bases at J, with 10 bases between. CDR3 nucleotide sequence: TGTGCCAGCAGTGTGTCTATGGCCTACGAGCAGTACTTC. Its protein is CASSVSMAYEQYF.

This chain joins TRBV19 and TRBJ1-4, with 8 bases matching TRBD1. The CDR3 is made up of 15 amino acids. In germline, CDR1 is LNHDA, CDR2 SQIVND (reference sequence). V shed 4 bases, J shed 6 bases, and the junction held 7 bases outside the gene matches. DNA for the CDR3: TGTGCCAGTAGTAACATTTACAGGGGGGATGAAAAACTGTTTTTT. It is translated as CASSNIYRGDEKLFF.

J is TRBJ2-7 and V is TRBV7-2, with 13 bases matching TRBD2. The germline CDR1 and CDR2 sequences are SGHTA and FQGNSA. Unmatched junction bases numbered 13, after V lost 5 bases and J lost 12 bases. The CDR3 totals 15 residues. The CDR3, as DNA: TGTGCCAGCAGCGGCGCCGGGACTAGCGGGATCAAACGGTACTTC. Translating it yields CASSGAGTSGIKRYF. The full variable domain, its missing parts supplied by reference TRBV7-2 and TRBJ2-7, is GAGVSQSPSNKVTEKGKDVELRCDPISGHTALYWYRQSLGQGLEFLIYFQGNSAPDKSGLPSDRFSAERTGGSVSTLTIQRTQQEDSAVYLCASSGAGTSGIKRYFGPGTRLTVT.